This TCR beta chain is drawn from a study of siplizumab effects on memory and regulatory T cells. Findings and caveats of the study: Of the alloreactive clones, only a minor fraction mapped to unstimulated subsets. Controls had more than 25% Treg-derived mappable alloreactive CD4+ clones on average, versus approximately 73% with siplizumab. Alloreactive sequences from unstimulated CD4+ memory cells fell significantly with siplizumab.

Worth noting for this clone: What it binds is unknown.

Some 9.7 x 10^4 TCR templates were assayed per sample. This table comes from immunoSEQ multiplex PCR, and its TCRdb copy is limited to in-frame clones, with some not included. The repertoire holds 97,000 or so clones, with 92% as singletons. CDR1 SGHNT and CDR2 YYREEE come from the germline V gene (reference sequence). The CDR3 runs to 16 residues. The V segment lost 5 bases and the J segment 2 bases; nucleotides outside the gene matches: 9. V and J are TRBV5-4 and TRBJ2-3, with 9 bases identical to TRBD2. The origin of this receptor is a human donor in good health. Sample: CD4+ T cells sorted from blood. As DNA, the CDR3 is TGTGCCAGCAGGGGAGAGACTAGCGGCCCCACAGATACGCAGTATTTT. Translated, it gives CASRGETSGPTDTQYF.